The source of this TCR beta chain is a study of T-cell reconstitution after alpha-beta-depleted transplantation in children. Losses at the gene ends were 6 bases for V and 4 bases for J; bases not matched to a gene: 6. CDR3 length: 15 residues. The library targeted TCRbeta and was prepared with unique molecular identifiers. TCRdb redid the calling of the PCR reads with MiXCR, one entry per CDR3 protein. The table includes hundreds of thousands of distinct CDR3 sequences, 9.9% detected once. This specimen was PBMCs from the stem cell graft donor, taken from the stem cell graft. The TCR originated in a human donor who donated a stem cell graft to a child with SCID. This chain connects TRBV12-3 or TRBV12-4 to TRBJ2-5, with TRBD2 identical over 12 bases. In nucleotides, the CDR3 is TGTGCCAGCAGCCGACTAGCGGGGGTTACAGAGACCCAGTACTTC. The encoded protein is CASSRLAGVTETQYF.